These 32 T cell receptor beta chains came from one sample sequenced in a study of cytomegalovirus exposure and HLA in healthy donors. The PCR contained 60 Vbeta and 13 Jbeta primers. The assay was immunoSEQ multiplex PCR, and TCRdb's table has in-frame clones only and misses some. The data hold 110,000 to 150,000 clones, with around 80% observed a single time. Input material: PBMCs. The receptors derive from a female donor in good health and CMV-seronegative.

The V and J genes are TRBV14 and TRBJ2-1; TRBD2 aligns across 9 bases. Germline V gene data show CDR1 as SGHDN and CDR2 as FVKESK. The CDR3 is 16 amino acids. V trimming: 1 base; J trimming: 3 bases; junction bases outside the gene matches: 4. CDR3 sequence reads: CASSQGLAGFYNEQFF. As DNA, the CDR3 is TGTGCCAGCAGCCAAGGGCTAGCGGGATTCTACAATGAGCAGTTCTTC.

The CDR3 sequence: CASSLSVRETQYF. As DNA, the CDR3 is TGCGCCAGCAGCTTGAGCGTGAGGGAGACCCAGTACTTC. The J gene is TRBJ2-5, the V gene TRBV5-1; D unclear. Germline V lookup: CDR1 SGHRS, CDR2 YFSETQ. CDR3 size: 13 residues. Trimming took off 1 base at V and 5 bases at J, with 9 bases between the two ends. The whole variable domain, filled in from reference TRBV5-1 and TRBJ2-5, reads KAGVTQTPRYLIKTRGQQVTLSCSPISGHRSVSWYQQTPGQGLQFLFEYFSETQRNKGNFPGRFSGRQFSNSRSEMNVSTLELGDSALYLCASSLSVRETQYFGPGTRLLVL.

The chain carries TRBV4-1 and TRBJ1-2; D is ambiguous. The CDR3 consists of 13 residues. Trimming pared 0 bases from V and 8 bases from J, leaving 10 bases between. Germline V lookup: CDR1 MGHRA, CDR2 YSYEKL. This chain's CDR3 is CASSQEVSGGYTF. DNA for the CDR3: TGCGCCAGCAGCCAAGAGGTCTCCGGGGGCTACACCTTC.

This clone was seen a few times. The V call is TRBV6-1, the J call TRBJ2-7; 7 nucleotides match TRBD1. The germline V gene has CDR1 MNHNS and CDR2 SASEGT. Losses at the gene ends were 8 bases for V and 5 bases for J; bases not matched to a gene: 9. The CDR3 runs to 13 residues. The CDR3 region has the DNA TGTGCCAGCGGCTGGGAAGGGGGCCACGAGCAGTACTTC. Protein: CASGWEGGHEQYF.

The chain is built from TRBV7-2 and TRBJ2-1; D uncertain. Germline CDR1 reads SGHTA; CDR2 reads FQGNSA. The germline V and J ends were trimmed by 6 bases and 3 bases, with 15 bases remaining between them. The CDR3 loop spans 15 amino acids. CDR3 coding DNA: TGTGCCAGCAGTTCAAGAGGCCGCAACTACAATGAGCAGTTCTTC. Translation: CASSSRGRNYNEQFF.

This clone was seen once. A junction boundary mismatches the germline segment, possibly from a read error. The rearrangement uses TRBV2 and TRBJ2-5; 10 bases agree with TRBD2. Germline-derived CDR1 and CDR2 are SNHLY and FYNNEI. This CDR3 comprises 14 residues. CDR3 sequence (DNA): TGTGCCAGCAGAGAAGCGGGGGGGCAAGAGACCCAGTACTTC. Amino acids: CASREAGGQETQYF.

This clone appeared a few times. The CDR3 loop is CASSHGTGNYGYTF. The CDR3 region has the DNA TGTGCCAGTAGTCATGGGACAGGAAACTATGGCTACACCTTC. The rearrangement joins TRBV19 to TRBJ1-2; 8 positions match TRBD1. Trimming removed 5 bases from V and 2 bases from J; junction bases left unmatched: 4. CDR3 length equals 14 residues. The germline CDR1 and CDR2 sequences are LNHDA and SQIVND (reference sequence).

The chain combines TRBV2 with TRBJ2-2; perhaps TRBD1 as D (5 bases). The germline V gene encodes CDR1 SNHLY and CDR2 FYNNEI. V was cut by 8 bases and J by 5 bases, with 18 bases left in between. The CDR3 has 15 amino acids. The CDR3, as DNA: TGTGCCAGCTTGAAGACAGCGTCTTGGACCGGGGAGCTGTTTTTT. Its translation is CASLKTASWTGELFF.

In its sample, this clone was seen a few times. The chain has TRBV5-6 and TRBJ2-7; weak D call: TRBD2 (6 bases). Germline CDR1 SGHDT, CDR2 YYEEEE. This CDR3 has 15 residues. V was pared by 2 bases and J by 4 bases, with 16 bases between. CDR3 nucleotide sequence: TGTGCCAGCAGCTTTGCGGCAGTCGGGACTTACGAGCAGTACTTC. Residues: CASSFAAVGTYEQYF.

The chain has TRBV11-2 and TRBJ2-2, with D possibly TRBD1 on 6 matching bases. The CDR3 consists of 15 residues. The germline V and J ends were trimmed by 6 bases and 7 bases, with 18 bases remaining between them. Germline V lookup: CDR1 SGHAT, CDR2 FQNNGV. The CDR3 reads CASRNDRSELGELFF. DNA for the CDR3: TGTGCCAGCAGAAATGACAGGTCGGAACTCGGGGAGCTGTTTTTT.

The J gene is TRBJ2-7, the V gene TRBV19, with TRBD2 matching over 11 bases. Germline CDR1 LNHDA, CDR2 SQIVND (reference sequence). The length of the CDR3 is 16 residues. The V segment lost 3 bases and the J segment 0 bases; nucleotides outside the gene matches: 4. The chain's CDR3 is CASSIGLAGRSYEQYF. Written as DNA, the CDR3 is TGTGCCAGTAGTATCGGACTAGCGGGCCGCTCCTACGAGCAGTACTTC.

This chain links TRBV11-2 with TRBJ1-3; D call uncertain. The CDR3 extends over 14 amino acids. The germline V and J ends were trimmed by 7 bases and 0 bases, with 10 bases remaining between them. Germline values: CDR1 SGHAT, CDR2 FQNNGV. CDR3 DNA: TGTGCCAGCAAGTACTTGAGCTCTGGAAACACCATATATTTT. Translation gives CASKYLSSGNTIYF.

In nucleotides, the CDR3 is TGCGCCAGCAGTACCGGACAGGGATTCGAGCAGTACTTC. Protein product: CASSTGQGFEQYF. The chain couples TRBV5-1 to TRBJ2-7; TRBD1 agrees at 8 bases. Germline trimming cut 5 bases from V and 6 bases from J; bases unmatched to any gene: 7. The CDR3 consists of 13 residues. CDR1 and CDR2 from the germline V gene are SGHRS and YFSETQ.

As for this clone: The same CDR3 can be traced to other DNA sequences in this sample. The rearrangement links TRBV5-4 to TRBJ2-7; the match to TRBD2 covers 12 bases. The CDR3 covers 14 residues. Germline loops: CDR1 SGHNT, CDR2 YYREEE (reference sequence). The ends lost 4 bases at V and 1 base at J; junction bases unmatched: 0. Here the CDR3 DNA reads TGTGCCAGCAGCCTAGCGGGGGGGTCCTACGAGCAGTACTTC. This codes for CASSLAGGSYEQYF.

This chain uses TRBV2 with TRBJ2-1; 8 nucleotides line up with TRBD2. With 10 bases clipped from V and 0 bases from J, the junction kept 8 bases outside the gene matches. The CDR3 spans 15 residues. Germline CDR1 SNHLY, CDR2 FYNNEI. CDR3 residues: CATSSGFSSYNEQFF. The CDR3 nucleotides are TGTGCCACGTCTAGCGGGTTCAGCTCCTACAATGAGCAGTTCTTC.

The chain's CDR3 is CASSSDRGLNYGYTF. CDR3 coding DNA: TGTGCCAGCAGCAGCGACAGGGGCCTAAATTATGGCTACACCTTC. V usage is TRBV13 and J usage is TRBJ1-2; 8 bases agree with TRBD1. Germline trimming cut 5 bases from V and 5 bases from J; bases unmatched to any gene: 10. This CDR3 has 15 residues. Per the germline V gene, CDR1 is PRHDT and CDR2 is FYEKMQ (reference sequence).

J is TRBJ2-7 and V is TRBV7-9, with D tentatively TRBD2 (6 bases). Between the trimmed V and J ends, which lost 1 base and 5 bases, there was a span of 15 bases. This CDR3 has 15 amino acids. Germline CDR1 and CDR2: SEHNR and FQNEAQ (reference sequence). The CDR3 sequence: CASSLVEGQANEQYF. The CDR3 DNA reads TGTGCCAGCAGCTTAGTGGAGGGTCAGGCTAACGAGCAGTACTTC.

The CDR3 region has the DNA TGTGCCAGCAGCCGGACAGGGGAAAATGAAAAACTGTTTTTT. Its translation: CASSRTGENEKLFF. The gene calls are TRBV27 and TRBJ1-4, with 9 bases identical to TRBD1. V shed 6 bases and J 5 bases; nucleotides not matched to a gene: 4. Per germline, CDR1 MNHEY and CDR2 SMNVEV (reference sequence). The CDR3 consists of 14 residues.

In this sample, this clone turned up a few times. The chain couples TRBV7-9 to TRBJ2-2; D not certain. Germline V gene sequence: CDR1 SEHNR, CDR2 FQNEAQ (reference sequence). The CDR3 consists of 13 residues. Trimming pared 7 bases from V and 0 bases from J, leaving 6 bases between. CDR3 sequence: CASITANTGELFF. The CDR3 DNA reads as TGTGCCAGCATAACAGCGAACACCGGGGAGCTGTTTTTT.

The rearrangement joins TRBV2 to TRBJ2-7; a weak D match, TRBD1 (6 bases). The germline V and J ends were trimmed by 6 bases and 2 bases, with 17 bases remaining between them. This CDR3 spans 15 amino acids. CDR1 and CDR2 (germline): SNHLY, FYNNEI. The CDR3 sequence is CASRATGTPPYEQYF. Here the CDR3 DNA reads TGTGCCAGCAGAGCCACCGGGACACCCCCCTACGAGCAGTACTTC.

This chain joins TRBV5-1 and TRBJ2-5; possible D gene TRBD1, 5 bases. Trimming shortened V by 1 base and J by 2 bases, and 15 bases separated the two germline ends. From germline, CDR1 is SGHRS and CDR2 YFSETQ. This CDR3 has 16 amino acids. The CDR3 sequence is CASSLYYQDRQETQYF. The DNA of the CDR3 is TGCGCCAGCAGCTTGTATTACCAAGACAGACAAGAGACCCAGTACTTC. Full variable domain (rest looked up from reference TRBV5-1 and TRBJ2-5): KAGVTQTPRYLIKTRGQQVTLSCSPISGHRSVSWYQQTPGQGLQFLFEYFSETQRNKGNFPGRFSGRQFSNSRSEMNVSTLELGDSALYLCASSLYYQDRQETQYFGPGTRLLVL.

The chain links TRBV29-1 to TRBJ2-5; 8 bases map to TRBD2. The end of the DNA is better explained by TRBJ2-7, so the J call may be wrong. Germline loops: CDR1 SQVTM, CDR2 ANQGSEA. This CDR3 has 12 amino acids. CDR3 protein: CSVSSGAYEQYF. In DNA, the CDR3 is TGCAGCGTAAGTAGCGGGGCCTACGAGCAGTACTTC.

The rearrangement uses TRBV28 and TRBJ1-1; 10 bases line up with TRBD1. CDR3 length: 15 residues. Germline values: CDR1 MDHEN, CDR2 SYDVKM. V was pared by 6 bases and J by 4 bases, with 8 bases of the junction left unmatched. The CDR3 region is CASRPPGQGTTEAFF. In nucleotides, the CDR3 is TGTGCCAGCAGGCCACCGGGACAGGGGACCACTGAAGCTTTCTTT.

For this clone: The same CDR3 can be traced to other DNA sequences in this sample. This chain connects TRBV7-9 to TRBJ2-5; 9 nucleotides agree with TRBD1. The germline V gene encodes CDR1 SEHNR and CDR2 FQNEAQ (reference sequence). V was pared by 1 base and J by 5 bases, with 8 bases of the junction left unmatched. The CDR3 loop spans 16 amino acids. The CDR3 nucleotides read TGTGCCAGCAGCTTAGGGGAAACAGGGGGCCGGGAGACCCAGTACTTC. Translation: CASSLGETGGRETQYF.

The V and J genes are TRBV5-1 and TRBJ2-2, with D possibly being TRBD1 (6 bases). CDR1 SGHRS and CDR2 YFSETQ come from the germline V gene. The length of the CDR3 is 17 residues. V dropped 0 bases and J dropped 5 bases, with 17 bases sitting between them. As DNA, the CDR3 is TGCGCCAGCAGCTTGGTAGCAGGGGTGGCTGGTACCGGGGAGCTGTTTTTT. Its protein is CASSLVAGVAGTGELFF. The whole variable domain, filled in from reference TRBV5-1 and TRBJ2-2, reads KAGVTQTPRYLIKTRGQQVTLSCSPISGHRSVSWYQQTPGQGLQFLFEYFSETQRNKGNFPGRFSGRQFSNSRSEMNVSTLELGDSALYLCASSLVAGVAGTGELFFGEGSRLTVL.

This chain links TRBV27 with TRBJ1-5; weak D call: TRBD1 (5 bases). The V and J ends lost 0 bases and 0 bases respectively, with 21 bases between them. The CDR3 covers 20 residues. Looked up from germline, CDR1 is MNHEY and CDR2 is SMNVEV (reference sequence). CDR3 sequence reads: CASSLSEGRVPEYSNQPQHF. The CDR3 nucleotides read TGTGCCAGCAGTTTATCGGAGGGGAGGGTCCCCGAATATAGCAATCAGCCCCAGCATTTT.

The rearrangement uses TRBV4-2 and TRBJ2-6; weak D call: TRBD1 (6 bases). With 3 bases removed from V and 0 bases from J, the gap between germline ends came to 12 bases. The CDR3 sequence is 17 residues long. Looked up from germline, CDR1 is LGHNA and CDR2 is YNFKEQ. The CDR3 sequence: CASSQDRTDSGANVLTF. CDR3 DNA: TGTGCCAGCAGCCAGGATAGGACAGACTCTGGGGCCAACGTCCTGACTTTC.

The chain employs TRBV13 and TRBJ1-3, with 7 bases aligning to TRBD1. The CDR3 loop spans 17 amino acids. CDR1 is PRHDT and CDR2 is FYEKMQ in the germline V gene (reference sequence). V lost 5 bases, J lost 0 bases, and 10 bases stayed unmatched. The CDR3 region has the DNA TGTGCCAGCAGCCTTCGGACAGGTCGACTCTCTGGAAACACCATATATTTT. It encodes CASSLRTGRLSGNTIYF.

This chain connects TRBV28 to TRBJ2-7; 7 bases map to TRBD2. This CDR3 is built from 17 residues. From germline, CDR1 is MDHEN and CDR2 SYDVKM. V was pared by 3 bases and J by 2 bases, with 13 bases of the junction left unmatched. Here the CDR3 DNA reads TGTGCCAGCAGTTTTGATCCCCGGGGGGATGATACCTACGAGCAGTACTTC. Translating it yields CASSFDPRGDDTYEQYF.

In regard to this clone: The germline gene is not matched at one end of the junction; a read error may be the cause. The rearrangement joins TRBV7-9 to TRBJ2-5; 11 bases are shared with TRBD2. CDR1 and CDR2 (germline): SEHNR, FQNEAQ (reference sequence). The CDR3 runs to 17 residues. The CDR3 region has the DNA TGTTCCAGCAGCCTTCGACTAGCGGGGTTACCTCAAGAGACCCAGTACTTC. As protein: CSSSLRLAGLPQETQYF.

The table lists this clone with a few counts. The identical CDR3 is also encoded by other nucleotide sequences in the sample. This sequence joins TRBV14 and TRBJ1-2, with 7 bases that match TRBD1. V lost 3 bases to trimming and J lost 4 bases; unmatched junction nucleotides: 2. The CDR3 spans 13 residues. Germline values: CDR1 SGHDN, CDR2 FVKESK. The chain's CDR3 is CASSQGQSYGYTF. The CDR3 DNA is TGTGCCAGCAGCCAGGGACAGAGCTATGGCTACACCTTC.

This clone was seen once. V usage is TRBV5-4 and J usage is TRBJ2-3; no reliable D call. Germline-derived CDR1 and CDR2 are SGHNT and YYREEE (reference sequence). Trimming shortened V by 4 bases and J by 2 bases, and 23 bases separated the two germline ends. The CDR3 runs to 18 residues. CDR3 residues: CASSGSLQRRTSTDTQYF. CDR3 nucleotides: TGTGCCAGCAGCGGATCTCTCCAGCGCCGAACTTCCACAGATACGCAGTATTTT.